This T cell receptor beta chain was obtained from a study of blood T cells in healthy people across ages. Alongside a J-beta primer mix, a sample-barcoded 5' primer served in a second PCR lasting about 6 to 12 cycles. One entry per CDR3 protein, called by TCRdb with MiXCR from the 5' RACE reads. The sample yields roughly 1,500,000 distinct CDR3 sequences, roughly 40% seen once. In terms of origin and age, donors were healthy Caucasian individuals from Russia aged about 6 to 90. The CDR3 contains 14 residues. V was shortened by 0 bases and J by 6 bases, with 9 bases between the two germline ends. Germline CDR1 is SGHRS and CDR2 is YFSETQ.

The rearrangement uses TRBV5-1 and TRBJ2-2; D ambiguous. This TCR was recovered from a woman between 18 and 30 years old in good health. Source material: blood. The CDR3 bases are TGCGCCAGCAGCTTGGCCTCTGAGGCCGGGGAGCTGTTTTTT. As protein: CASSLASEAGELFF.